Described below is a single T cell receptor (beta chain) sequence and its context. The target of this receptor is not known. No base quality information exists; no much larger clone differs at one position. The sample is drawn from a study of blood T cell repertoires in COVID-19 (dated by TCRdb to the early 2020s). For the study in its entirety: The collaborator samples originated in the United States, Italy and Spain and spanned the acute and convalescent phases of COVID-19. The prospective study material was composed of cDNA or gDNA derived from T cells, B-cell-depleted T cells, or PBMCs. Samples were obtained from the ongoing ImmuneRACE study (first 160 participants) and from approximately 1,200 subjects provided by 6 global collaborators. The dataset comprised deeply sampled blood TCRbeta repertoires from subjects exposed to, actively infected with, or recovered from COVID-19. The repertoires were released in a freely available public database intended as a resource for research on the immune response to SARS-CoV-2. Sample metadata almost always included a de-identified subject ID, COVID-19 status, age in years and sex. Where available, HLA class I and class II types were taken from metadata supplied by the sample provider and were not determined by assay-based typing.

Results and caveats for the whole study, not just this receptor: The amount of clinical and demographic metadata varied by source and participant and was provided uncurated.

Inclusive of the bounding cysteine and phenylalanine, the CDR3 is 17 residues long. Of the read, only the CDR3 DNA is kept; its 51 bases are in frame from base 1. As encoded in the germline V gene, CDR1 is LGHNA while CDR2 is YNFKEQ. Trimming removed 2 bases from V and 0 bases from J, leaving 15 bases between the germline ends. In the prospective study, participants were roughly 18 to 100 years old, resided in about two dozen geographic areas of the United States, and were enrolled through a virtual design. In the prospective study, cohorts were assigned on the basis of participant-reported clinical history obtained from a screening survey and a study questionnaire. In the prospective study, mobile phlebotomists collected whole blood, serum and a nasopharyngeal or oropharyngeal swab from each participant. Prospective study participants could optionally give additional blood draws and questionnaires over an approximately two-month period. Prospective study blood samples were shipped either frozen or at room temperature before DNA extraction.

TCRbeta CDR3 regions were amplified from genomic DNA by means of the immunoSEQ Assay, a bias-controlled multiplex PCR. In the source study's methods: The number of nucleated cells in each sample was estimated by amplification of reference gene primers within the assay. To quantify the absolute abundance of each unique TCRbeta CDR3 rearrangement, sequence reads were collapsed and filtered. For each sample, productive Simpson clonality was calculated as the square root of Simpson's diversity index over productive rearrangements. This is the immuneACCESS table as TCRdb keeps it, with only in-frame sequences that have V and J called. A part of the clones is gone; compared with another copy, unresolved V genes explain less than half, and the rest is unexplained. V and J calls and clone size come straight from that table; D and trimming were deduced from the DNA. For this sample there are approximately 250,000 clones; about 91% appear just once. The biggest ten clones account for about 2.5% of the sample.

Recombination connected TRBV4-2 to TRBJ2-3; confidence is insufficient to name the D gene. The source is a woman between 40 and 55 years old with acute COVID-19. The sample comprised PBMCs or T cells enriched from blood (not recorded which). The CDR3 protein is CASSQNPAVGSTDTQYF. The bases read TGTGCCAGCAGCCAAAATCCTGCGGTCGGTAGCACAGATACGCAGTATTTT.